This TCR beta chain stems from a study of cytomegalovirus exposure and HLA in healthy donors. With V trimmed by 4 bases and J by 10 bases, 11 bases remained unmatched. Germline V gene data show CDR1 as MDHEN and CDR2 as SYDVKM. This CDR3 comprises 17 residues. Primers for the PCR totalled 60 Vbeta and 13 Jbeta. Assay: immunoSEQ multiplex PCR; the TCRdb copy retains only in-frame clones and omits some. This sample has about 60,000 clones, with 80% found just once. V and J are TRBV28 and TRBJ2-1, with 15 bases aligning to TRBD2. Sequencing was performed on PBMCs. The sequence was collected from a woman in her 30s in good health and CMV-seronegative. Here the CDR3 DNA reads TGTGCCAGCAGTTCCCTCGGACTAGCGGGGGGGCCTTGGGAGCAGTTCTTC. This translates into CASSSLGLAGGPWEQFF.